A single sample gave rise to the 3 T cell receptor beta chains below, sequenced in a study of T cells in localized non-small cell lung cancer. Method: immunoSEQ multiplex PCR; TCRdb's copy keeps in-frame clones and lacks some. Altogether about 40,000 clones are present, 81% being singletons, with the ten largest covering around 7.3%. The sequencing used peripheral blood mononuclear cells, collected before any cancer treatment. These receptors came from a male donor aged 60 or over with stage II lung adenocarcinoma.

V usage is TRBV7-9 and J usage is TRBJ2-7; tentative D call: TRBD1 (6 bases). The CDR3 sequence is 12 residues long. The V gene lost 3 bases and the J gene lost 6 bases, with 9 bases spanning the gap. Germline CDR1 SEHNR, CDR2 FQNEAQ (reference sequence). CDR3 in DNA: TGTGCCAGCAGCTTTCAGGGGAGCGAGCAGTACTTC. Protein: CASSFQGSEQYF.

This chain connects TRBV19 to TRBJ2-3; D is tentatively TRBD1 or TRBD2 (5 bases each). The V gene lost 4 bases and the J gene lost 0 bases, with 8 bases spanning the gap. The CDR3 is 14 amino acids. The germline gives CDR1 LNHDA, CDR2 SQIVND (reference sequence). CDR3 loop: CASSRGDSTDTQYF. CDR3 DNA sequence: TGTGCCAGTAGTAGAGGGGACAGCACAGATACGCAGTATTTT.

The V gene is TRBV5-1, the J gene TRBJ2-5; 12 nucleotides align to TRBD2. V gave up 4 bases and J gave up 4 bases; unmatched junction bases: 2. Germline V gene data show CDR1 as SGHRS and CDR2 as YFSETQ. The CDR3 is made up of 14 amino acids. The CDR3 DNA reads as TGCGCCAGCAGCGTGGGACTAGCGGGAGAGACCCAGTACTTC. Translated: CASSVGLAGETQYF.